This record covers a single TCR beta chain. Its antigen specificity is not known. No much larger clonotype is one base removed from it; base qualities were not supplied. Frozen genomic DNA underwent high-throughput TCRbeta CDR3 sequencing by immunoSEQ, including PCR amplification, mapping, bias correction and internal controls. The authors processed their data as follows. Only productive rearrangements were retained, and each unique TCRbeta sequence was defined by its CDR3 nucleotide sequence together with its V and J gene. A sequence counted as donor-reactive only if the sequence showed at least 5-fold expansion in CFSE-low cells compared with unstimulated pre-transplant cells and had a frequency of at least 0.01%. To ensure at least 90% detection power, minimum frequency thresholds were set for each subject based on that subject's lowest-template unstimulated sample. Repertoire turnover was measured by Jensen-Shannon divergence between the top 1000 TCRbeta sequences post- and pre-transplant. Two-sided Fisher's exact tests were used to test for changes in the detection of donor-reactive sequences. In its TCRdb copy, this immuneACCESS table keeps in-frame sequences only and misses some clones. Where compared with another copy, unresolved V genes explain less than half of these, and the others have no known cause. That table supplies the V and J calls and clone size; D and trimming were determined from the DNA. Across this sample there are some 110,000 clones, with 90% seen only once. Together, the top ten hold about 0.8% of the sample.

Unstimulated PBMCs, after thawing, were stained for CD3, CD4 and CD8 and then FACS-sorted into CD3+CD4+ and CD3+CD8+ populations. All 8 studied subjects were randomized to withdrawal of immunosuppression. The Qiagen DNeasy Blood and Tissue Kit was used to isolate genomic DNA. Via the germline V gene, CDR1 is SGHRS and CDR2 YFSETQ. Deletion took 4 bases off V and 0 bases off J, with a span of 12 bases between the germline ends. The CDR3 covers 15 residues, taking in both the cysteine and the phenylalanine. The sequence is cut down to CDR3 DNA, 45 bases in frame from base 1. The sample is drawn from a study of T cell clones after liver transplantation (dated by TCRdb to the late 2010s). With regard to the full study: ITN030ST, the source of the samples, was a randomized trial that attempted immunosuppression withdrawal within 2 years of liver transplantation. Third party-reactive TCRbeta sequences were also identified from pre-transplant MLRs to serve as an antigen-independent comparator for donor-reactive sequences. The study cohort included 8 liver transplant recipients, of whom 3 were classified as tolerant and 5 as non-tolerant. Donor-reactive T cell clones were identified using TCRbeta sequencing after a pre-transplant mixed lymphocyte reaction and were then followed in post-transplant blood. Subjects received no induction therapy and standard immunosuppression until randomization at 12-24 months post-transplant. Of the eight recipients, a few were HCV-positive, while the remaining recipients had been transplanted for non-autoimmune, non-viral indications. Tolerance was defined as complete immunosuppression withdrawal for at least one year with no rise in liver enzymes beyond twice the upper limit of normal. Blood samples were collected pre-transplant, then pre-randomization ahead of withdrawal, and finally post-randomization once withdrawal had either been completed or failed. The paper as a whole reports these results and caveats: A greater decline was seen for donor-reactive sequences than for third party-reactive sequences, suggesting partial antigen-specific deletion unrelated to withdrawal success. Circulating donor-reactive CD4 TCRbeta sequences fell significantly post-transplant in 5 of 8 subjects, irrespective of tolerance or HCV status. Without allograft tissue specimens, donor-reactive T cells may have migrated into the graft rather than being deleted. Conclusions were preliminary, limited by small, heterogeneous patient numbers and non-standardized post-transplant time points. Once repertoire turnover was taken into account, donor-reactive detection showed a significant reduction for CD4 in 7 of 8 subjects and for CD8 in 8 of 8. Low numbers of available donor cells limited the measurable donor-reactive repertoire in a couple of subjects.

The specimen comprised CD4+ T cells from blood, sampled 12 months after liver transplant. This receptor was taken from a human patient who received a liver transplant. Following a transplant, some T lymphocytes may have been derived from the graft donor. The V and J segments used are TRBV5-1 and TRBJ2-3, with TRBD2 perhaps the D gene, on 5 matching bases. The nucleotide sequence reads TGCGCCAGCAGCAGGAGCGGATCTAGCACAGATACGCAGTATTTT. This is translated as CASSRSGSSTDTQYF. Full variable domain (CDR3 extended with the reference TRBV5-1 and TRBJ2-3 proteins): KAGVTQTPRYLIKTRGQQVTLSCSPISGHRSVSWYQQTPGQGLQFLFEYFSETQRNKGNFPGRFSGRQFSNSRSEMNVSTLELGDSALYLCASSRSGSSTDTQYFGPGTRLTVL.